This TCR beta chain was recorded in a study of tumor-infiltrating lymphocytes in primary liver carcinoma. Study observations and caveats: The top-250-clone fraction was significantly higher in tumors than in blood (p = 0.039).

Germline V gene data show CDR1 as LGHNA and CDR2 as YNFKEQ. The length of the CDR3 is 18 residues. Using a constant-region primer together with ProtoScript II reverse transcriptase, TCR beta cDNA was made from roughly 500 ng of total RNA. Three nested multiplex PCR rounds, a slightly modified ARM-PCR, produced the libraries for TCR beta. TRBV1-TRBV30 forward primers and a C-beta reverse primer were used in the first two PCR rounds, which each ran for approximately 11 cycles. TCRdb recomputed calls from the multiplex PCR reads with MiXCR, one row per CDR3 protein. The table shows 20,000 or so distinct CDR3 sequences, with approximately 70% occurring only once. Worth noting for this clonotype: What it binds is unknown. Relative to the germline gene, one junction end is altered; a read error may explain this.

Investigators took RNA and DNA out together from 20-30 mg of unsorted bulk tissue. Enrolled patients were chronically infected with HBV and treatment-naive. The rearrangement links TRBV4-2 to TRBJ2-3; TRBD2 is a possible D gene (6 bases). This TCR was recovered from a man between 35 and 55 years old with primary liver carcinoma and hepatitis B virus infection. Sequenced input: liver tumor tissue from sampling region 1. Subset indicated: tumor region T1, superior pole. The CDR3 coding sequence is TGTGCCGGCAGCCAAGTGGCGCTTCTATCGGGAGCGACAGATACGCAGTTTTTT. Its translation is CAGSQVALLSGATDTQFF.